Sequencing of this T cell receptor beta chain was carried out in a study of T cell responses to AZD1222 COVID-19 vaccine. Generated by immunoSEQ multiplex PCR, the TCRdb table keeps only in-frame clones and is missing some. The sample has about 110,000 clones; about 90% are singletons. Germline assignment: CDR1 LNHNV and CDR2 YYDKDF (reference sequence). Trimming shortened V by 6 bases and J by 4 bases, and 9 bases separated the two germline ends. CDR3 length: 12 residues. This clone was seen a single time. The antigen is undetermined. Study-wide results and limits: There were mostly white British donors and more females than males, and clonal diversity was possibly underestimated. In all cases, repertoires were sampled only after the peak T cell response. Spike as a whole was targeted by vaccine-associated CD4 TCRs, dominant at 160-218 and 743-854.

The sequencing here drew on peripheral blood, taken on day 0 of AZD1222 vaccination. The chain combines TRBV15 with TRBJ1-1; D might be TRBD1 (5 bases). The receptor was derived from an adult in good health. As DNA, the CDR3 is TGTGCCACCAGGGGGCTAGGCACTGAAGCTTTCTTT. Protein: CATRGLGTEAFF.